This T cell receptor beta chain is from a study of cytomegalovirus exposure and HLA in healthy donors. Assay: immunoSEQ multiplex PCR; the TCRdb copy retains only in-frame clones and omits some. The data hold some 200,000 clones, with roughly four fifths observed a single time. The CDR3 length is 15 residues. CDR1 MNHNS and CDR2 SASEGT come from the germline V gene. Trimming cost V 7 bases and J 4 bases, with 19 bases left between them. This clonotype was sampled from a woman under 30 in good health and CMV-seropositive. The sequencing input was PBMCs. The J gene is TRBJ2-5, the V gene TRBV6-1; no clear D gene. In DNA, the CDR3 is TGTGCCAGCATTCGCGGTTATCTTGAGCTAGAGACCCAGTACTTC. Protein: CASIRGYLELETQYF.